Sequencing of this T cell receptor (beta chain) was carried out in a study of shared clonotypes between healthy human individuals. Overall study results and limits: Naive CD4 clonotype sharing across a handful of donors was approximately 5%.

Positive CCR7 selection of CD45RO-negative cells yielded the naive CD8 cells, and terminally differentiated effector memory CD45RA+ cells were excluded. CDR1 is MDHEN and CDR2 is SYDVKM in the germline V gene. This CDR3 has 17 amino acids. V lost 2 bases and J lost 5; bases outside the gene matches: 13. Turning to this clone: The target antigen is unknown.

It was at deep level that the assay was run. Sequenced by immunoSEQ multiplex PCR; TCRdb stores in-frame clones only, minus some. The table shows 630,000 or so clones, with 95% to 98% occurring only once. This TCR came from a man aged 25 to 40 in good health. The chain couples TRBV28 to TRBJ1-1; 8 bases fit TRBD1. The sample taken for sequencing was naive CD8+ T cells sorted from blood. The chain's CDR3 is CASSLGTGPAERTEAFF. The DNA for the CDR3 is TGTGCCAGCAGTTTAGGGACAGGCCCCGCGGAGAGAACTGAAGCTTTCTTT.